Described below is a single T cell receptor (beta chain) sequence and its context. Antigen unknown. The data were taken from a study of vaccination effects on CD4 cells after COVID-19. Looking at the study overall: Two convalescent patients were sampled 16 days and one week before vaccination.

Germline trimming cut 3 bases from V and 0 bases from J; bases unmatched to any gene: 6. This CDR3 has 16 residues. Germline-derived CDR1 and CDR2 are KGHSH and LQKENI. Researchers isolated CD4+ T cells once approximately ten days of culture had elapsed. Cultures had half their medium replaced with IL-2 medium on days 3 and 7. Clones were read by immunoSEQ multiplex PCR, and TCRdb kept only the in-frame ones, dropping some. The data contain tens of thousands of clones, 70% to 85% of them singletons. Study-level results: Infection- and vaccine-induced clones contracted markedly late after vaccination. The study had few convalescent patients and no early post-infection timepoints.

The origin of this receptor is a human donor who had a prior SARS-CoV-2 infection. The sequencing here drew on CD4+ T cells from PBMCs cultured without peptide, taken before COVID-19 vaccination. V and J are TRBV18 and TRBJ2-3; TRBD1 agrees at 7 bases. The CDR3 coding sequence is TGTGCCAGCTCACCTCGAAAGACAGGGAGCACAGATACGCAGTATTTT. Translation: CASSPRKTGSTDTQYF.